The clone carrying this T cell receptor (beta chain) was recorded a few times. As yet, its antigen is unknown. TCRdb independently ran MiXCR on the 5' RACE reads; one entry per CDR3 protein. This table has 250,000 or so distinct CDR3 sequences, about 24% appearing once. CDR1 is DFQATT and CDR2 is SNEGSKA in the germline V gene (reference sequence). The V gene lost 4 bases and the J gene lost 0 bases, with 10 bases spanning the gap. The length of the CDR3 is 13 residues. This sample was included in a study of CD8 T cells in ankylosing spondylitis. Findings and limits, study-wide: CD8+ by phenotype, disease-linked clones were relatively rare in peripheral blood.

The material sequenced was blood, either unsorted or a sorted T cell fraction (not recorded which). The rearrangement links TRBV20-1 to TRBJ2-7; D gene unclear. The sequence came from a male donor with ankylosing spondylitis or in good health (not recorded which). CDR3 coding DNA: TGCAGTGCTATCGTCGGAAGCTCCTACGAGCAGTACTTC. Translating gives CSAIVGSSYEQYF.